This TCR beta chain was sequenced for a study of CD8 T cells in Susac syndrome. Reverse transcription used about 0.45 to 1 ug RNA and random hexamers. Amplification of TCR beta CDR3 spanned 54 Vbeta and 13 Jbeta via immunoSEQ multiplex PCR. TCRdb recomputed calls from the immunoSEQ multiplex PCR reads with MiXCR, one row per CDR3 protein. This table holds 120,000 to 150,000 distinct CDR3 sequences, nearly 97% found once. The V gene's germline CDR1 is SEHNR and CDR2 FQNEAQ (reference sequence). The CDR3 runs 15 residues. Trimming stripped 5 bases from V and 0 bases from J, with 12 bases between. Blood CD8+ and CD4+ T cells underwent high-throughput TCR beta sequencing.

Sequenced sample: CD4+ T cells from PBMCs. This receptor was taken from a human donor with Susac syndrome. The chain carries TRBV7-9 and TRBJ2-3; D ambiguous. The CDR3 loop is CASSPLRASTDTQYF. Here the CDR3 DNA reads TGTGCCAGCAGCCCCCTTCGGGCGAGCACAGATACGCAGTATTTT.